These 3 T cell receptor beta chains originate from one sample sequenced in a study of read filtering for tumor transcriptome and immune sequencing. From around 440 ng of RNA, a library with molecular barcoded alpha/delta and beta/gamma adaptors was made. TCRdb re-analysed the reads in MiXCR, keeping a single row per CDR3 protein. Of 100,000 to 150,000 distinct CDR3 sequences listed, roughly 13% were seen once; the top ten hold 6.5% to 9%. The sequenced sample was a population of CD138-negative cells sorted from bone marrow. Receptors were obtained from a donor at least 40 years old with multiple myeloma.

This clonotype was found many times. The chain recombines TRBV20-1 with TRBJ2-7; 7 nucleotides align to TRBD1. V lost 3 bases and J lost 0; bases outside the gene matches: 11. CDR3 length: 16 residues. Germline CDR1 DFQATT, CDR2 SNEGSKA (reference sequence). The CDR3 DNA is TGCAGTGCTAGTGACACCAGGACAGGCTTCTCCTACGAGCAGTACTTC. This translates into CSASDTRTGFSYEQYF.

As concerns this clonotype: This sequence may be a read error, since a much larger clone differs from it by one base. The CDR3 carries no conserved terminal phenylalanine or tryptophan, so it likely arises from a read error. The chain is built from TRBV10-1 and TRBJ2-3; 9 nucleotides agree with TRBD2. V shed 4 bases and J 7 bases; nucleotides not matched to a gene: 0. Germline V lookup: CDR1 WNHNN, CDR2 SYGVQD (reference sequence). The CDR3 covers 12 residues. The CDR3 DNA sequence: TGCGCCAGCAGTGCTAGCGGGAATACGCAGTATCTT. Its protein is CASSASGNTQYL.

Turning to this clonotype: The final CDR3 position lacks the conserved phenylalanine or tryptophan, pointing to a likely read error. The limits of the CDR3 on the DNA are not certain, so only TCRdb's listed CDR3 is given. The chain combines TRBV4-1 with TRBJ2-1. The CDR3 has 13 residues if both end residues are counted. Germline CDR1 and CDR2: MGHRA and YSYEKL. CDR3: CASSQDFHNEQLS.